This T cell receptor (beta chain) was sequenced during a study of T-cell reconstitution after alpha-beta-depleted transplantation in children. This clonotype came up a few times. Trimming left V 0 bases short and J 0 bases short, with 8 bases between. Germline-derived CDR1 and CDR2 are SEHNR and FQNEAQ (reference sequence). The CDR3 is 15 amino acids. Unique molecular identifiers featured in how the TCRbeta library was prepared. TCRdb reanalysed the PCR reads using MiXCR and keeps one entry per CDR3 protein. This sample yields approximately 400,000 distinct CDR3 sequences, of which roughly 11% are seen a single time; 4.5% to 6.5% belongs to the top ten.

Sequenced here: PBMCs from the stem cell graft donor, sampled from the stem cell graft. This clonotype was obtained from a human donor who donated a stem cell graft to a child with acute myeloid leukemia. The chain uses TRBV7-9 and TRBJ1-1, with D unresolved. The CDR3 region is CASSLAGGLNTEAFF. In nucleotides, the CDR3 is TGTGCCAGCAGCTTAGCGGGCGGACTGAACACTGAAGCTTTCTTT. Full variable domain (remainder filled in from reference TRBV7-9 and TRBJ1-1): DTGVSQNPRHKITKRGQNVTFRCDPISEHNRLYWYRQTLGQGPEFLTYFQNEAQLEKSRLLSDRFSAERPKGSFSTLEIQRTEQGDSAMYLCASSLAGGLNTEAFFGQGTRLTVV.